Below, 27 T cell receptor beta chains from the same sample are listed, as sequenced in a study of shared clonotypes between healthy human individuals. Terminally differentiated effector memory CD45RA+ cells were excluded from the naive CD8 cells, which were CD45RO-negative and positively selected for CCR7. Libraries were prepared by immunoSEQ multiplex PCR; TCRdb keeps only in-frame clonotypes and omits some of them. The sample includes roughly 850,000 clones, about 96% of them seen just once. The sample taken for sequencing was naive CD8+ T cells sorted from blood. The origin of the receptors is a man aged 25-45 years in good health.

This clone appeared once. The rearrangement joins TRBV11-3 to TRBJ2-1; TRBD1 agrees at 9 bases. The germline CDR1 and CDR2 sequences are SGHNT and YENEEA. CDR3 length: 16 residues. The junction had 4 bases not matched to a gene; V was cut back by 1 base and J by 3 bases. DNA of the CDR3: TGTGCCAGCAGCTTAGCCGGGGACAGGGTCTACAATGAGCAGTTCTTC. It encodes CASSLAGDRVYNEQFF.

The V gene is TRBV4-1, the J gene TRBJ2-1; 7 nucleotides line up with TRBD2. With V trimmed by 10 bases and J by 0 bases, 3 bases remained unmatched. Per germline, CDR1 MGHRA and CDR2 YSYEKL. The CDR3 runs to 13 residues. The CDR3 is CATRDYSYNEQFF. CDR3 DNA sequence: TGCGCCACCCGGGACTACTCCTACAATGAGCAGTTCTTC.

The chain uses TRBV7-9 and TRBJ2-3; 10 bases map to TRBD2. V was clipped by 2 bases and J by 4 bases; unmatched bases: 6. This CDR3 comprises 16 residues. In germline, CDR1 is SEHNR, CDR2 FQNEAQ (reference sequence). The CDR3 loop reads CASSLPLAGESDTQYF. In DNA form, the CDR3 reads TGTGCCAGCAGCTTACCTCTAGCGGGAGAGTCAGATACGCAGTATTTT.

Worth noting for this clone: Within the sample, other DNA sequences also encode this same CDR3. The chain links TRBV9 to TRBJ2-3; D might be TRBD2 (5 bases). Trimming took 0 bases from V and 0 from J, leaving 8 bases between them. The CDR3 is 15 residues long. CDR1 is SGDLS and CDR2 is YYNGEE in the germline V gene. CDR3 coding DNA: TGTGCCAGCAGCGTAGGGGCGGGTAGCACAGATACGCAGTATTTT. Translation: CASSVGAGSTDTQYF.

The chain joins TRBV13 to TRBJ2-7, with 8 nucleotides matching TRBD2. The junction had 0 bases not matched to a gene; V was cut back by 5 bases and J by 3 bases. The CDR3 length is 12 residues. CDR1 and CDR2 from the germline V gene are PRHDT and FYEKMQ (reference sequence). Here the CDR3 reads CASSGTSYEQYF. The CDR3 bases are TGTGCCAGCAGCGGGACTAGCTACGAGCAGTACTTC.

The rearrangement uses TRBV11-2 and TRBJ2-3, with D uncertain. Trimming removed 3 bases from V and 2 bases from J, with 15 bases in between. Germline values: CDR1 SGHAT, CDR2 FQNNGV. The CDR3 sequence is 16 residues long. CDR3 in amino acids: CASSFPPGSFTDTQYF. The CDR3 DNA reads as TGTGCCAGCAGCTTCCCCCCGGGCTCCTTCACAGATACGCAGTATTTT. The full variable domain, its missing parts supplied by reference TRBV11-2 and TRBJ2-3, is EAGVAQSPRYKIIEKRQSVAFWCNPISGHATLYWYQQILGQGPKLLIQFQNNGVVDDSQLPKDRFSAERLKGVDSTLKIQPAKLEDSAVYLCASSFPPGSFTDTQYFGPGTRLTVL.

The V and J genes are TRBV6-5 and TRBJ1-1, with D unresolved. The CDR3 totals 15 residues. Trimming removed 0 bases from V and 1 base from J, with 9 bases in between. Germline loops: CDR1 MNHEY, CDR2 SVGAGI. CDR3 protein: CASSYSLMKNTEAFF. The CDR3 nucleotides are TGTGCCAGCAGTTACTCTCTGATGAAGAACACTGAAGCTTTCTTT.

The chain uses TRBV7-9 and TRBJ2-5; 10 positions match TRBD1. Looked up from germline, CDR1 is SEHNR and CDR2 is FQNEAQ (reference sequence). The V and J ends lost 4 bases and 4 bases, in that order; junction bases with no gene match: 9. CDR3 length: 16 residues. The CDR3 DNA follows: TGTGCCAGCAGCTCACCGACAGGGGGCGAGGGAGAGACCCAGTACTTC. It yields the protein CASSSPTGGEGETQYF.

The rearrangement uses TRBV28 and TRBJ1-2; D may be TRBD1 (5 bases). Germline V gene sequence: CDR1 MDHEN, CDR2 SYDVKM. V gave up 7 bases and J gave up 4 bases, with 16 bases separating them. The CDR3 is 14 amino acids. The CDR3 reads CASIPQGSRYGYTF. The CDR3 DNA is TGTGCCAGCATCCCCCAGGGAAGCCGCTATGGCTACACCTTC.

The chain couples TRBV2 to TRBJ2-7, with 11 positions matching TRBD2. The germline CDR1 and CDR2 sequences are SNHLY and FYNNEI. V shed 7 bases and J 2 bases; nucleotides not matched to a gene: 4. The CDR3 covers 14 residues. The CDR3 DNA sequence: TGTGCCAGCACCCCGACTAGCGGGACCTACGAGCAGTACTTC. This codes for CASTPTSGTYEQYF.

This sequence joins TRBV20-1 and TRBJ2-1, with TRBD1 identical over 7 bases. CDR3 length: 11 amino acids. V shed 8 bases and J 6 bases; nucleotides not matched to a gene: 4. Germline V gives CDR1 DFQATT, CDR2 SNEGSKA (reference sequence). This CDR3 reads CSPGQPNEQFF. The CDR3 DNA follows: TGCAGTCCGGGACAGCCCAATGAGCAGTTCTTC.

The V call is TRBV27, the J call TRBJ2-7; D possibly corresponds to TRBD1 (6 bases). The length of the CDR3 is 13 residues. CDR1 MNHEY and CDR2 SMNVEV come from the germline V gene (reference sequence). The V gene lost 8 bases and the J gene lost 1 base, with 12 bases spanning the gap. CDR3 residues: CASGNRVSYEQYF. The CDR3 DNA sequence: TGTGCCAGCGGAAACAGGGTTTCCTACGAGCAGTACTTC.

The chain employs TRBV14 and TRBJ1-1; the D gene is possibly TRBD1 (6 bases). The CDR3 runs 14 residues. V was shortened by 5 bases and J by 5 bases, with 15 bases between the two germline ends. Per germline, CDR1 SGHDN and CDR2 FVKESK. The CDR3 DNA is TGTGCCAGCAGCGCCAACAGGGACGATACTGAAGCTTTCTTT. Translated, it gives CASSANRDDTEAFF.

CDR3 amino acids: CASSLGDRTNYGYTF. CDR3 sequence (DNA): TGTGCCAGCAGCTTAGGAGACAGAACTAACTATGGCTACACCTTC. This chain joins TRBV7-9 and TRBJ1-2; possible D gene TRBD1, 5 bases. V lost 1 base to trimming and J lost 0 bases, with 9 bases between them. Per the germline V gene, CDR1 is SEHNR and CDR2 is FQNEAQ (reference sequence). The CDR3 runs 15 residues.

This sequence joins TRBV27 and TRBJ1-1; D uncertain. Germline V gene sequence: CDR1 MNHEY, CDR2 SMNVEV (reference sequence). The V end lost 3 bases, the J end lost 2 bases, and 7 bases lay between the germline ends. The CDR3 covers 13 residues. The CDR3 region is CASSFPGNTEAFF. CDR3 DNA sequence: TGTGCCAGCAGTTTTCCAGGAAACACTGAAGCTTTCTTT.

Written as DNA, the CDR3 is TGTGCCAGCAGCTCCCTGGGGACAGCGAGCTCCTACGAGCAGTACTTC. As protein: CASSSLGTASSYEQYF. V gene TRBV5-4 combines with J gene TRBJ2-7, with TRBD1 identical over 7 bases. This CDR3 has 16 residues. CDR1 is SGHNT and CDR2 is YYREEE in the germline V gene (reference sequence). V lost 3 bases, J lost 0 bases, and 9 bases stayed unmatched.

The J gene is TRBJ2-4, the V gene TRBV4-1; a possible D gene is TRBD2 (5 bases). This CDR3 spans 14 amino acids. V gave up 0 bases and J gave up 7 bases, with 10 bases separating them. Germline V gene lookup returns CDR1 MGHRA and CDR2 YSYEKL. Here the CDR3 reads CASSQEQWENIQYF. The CDR3, as DNA: TGCGCCAGCAGCCAAGAGCAATGGGAGAACATTCAGTACTTC.

This chain joins TRBV7-2 and TRBJ2-4; unclear D gene. The germline V and J ends were trimmed by 3 bases and 11 bases, with 11 bases remaining between them. CDR1 and CDR2 (germline): SGHTA, FQGNSA. This CDR3 is 12 amino acids long. CDR3 DNA sequence: TGTGCCAGCAGCTTGTCCTCCGGCTTTCAGTACTTC. This encodes CASSLSSGFQYF.

V is TRBV27 and J is TRBJ2-1, with a possible D match to TRBD2 (6 bases). The V gene lost 2 bases and the J gene lost 7 bases, with 21 bases spanning the gap. CDR1 is MNHEY, CDR2 SMNVEV, per germline (reference sequence). The CDR3 consists of 17 residues. The DNA of the CDR3 is TGTGCCAGCAGTTTAAAACGTAGCGGACCCGGTACGAATGAGCAGTTCTTC. Protein: CASSLKRSGPGTNEQFF.

The V call is TRBV28, the J call TRBJ2-3; 9 positions agree with TRBD1. This CDR3 has 15 amino acids. Germline V gene data show CDR1 as MDHEN and CDR2 as SYDVKM. The trim removed 3 bases at V and 1 base at J, leaving 2 bases unmatched. The CDR3 DNA reads TGTGCCAGCAGTTTCCGGGACAGGGGCACAGATACGCAGTATTTT. Its translation: CASSFRDRGTDTQYF.

The chain carries TRBV9 and TRBJ2-1; D is unresolved. The CDR3 is made up of 17 amino acids. The germline gives CDR1 SGDLS, CDR2 YYNGEE. Trimming cost V 3 bases and J 4 bases, with 20 bases left between them. The DNA for the CDR3 is TGTGCCAGCAGCGGGCCACCCGACGGCTCCGCTTACAATGAGCAGTTCTTC. Its translation: CASSGPPDGSAYNEQFF.

The rearrangement links TRBV29-1 to TRBJ2-7; D ambiguous. The CDR3 is 14 amino acids. Per germline, CDR1 SQVTM and CDR2 ANQGSEA. V lost 1 base, J lost 5 bases, and 15 bases lay in between. This CDR3 is CSVEGGRAEDEQYF. The CDR3 nucleotides read TGCAGCGTTGAAGGCGGACGGGCAGAGGACGAGCAGTACTTC.

V gene TRBV27 combines with J gene TRBJ2-5; perhaps TRBD2 as D (6 bases). V lost 5 bases and J lost 1, with 8 bases in between. Germline assignment: CDR1 MNHEY and CDR2 SMNVEV (reference sequence). There are 13 residues in the CDR3. The CDR3 region has the DNA TGTGCCAGCAGTGTAGCGGCCCAAGAGACCCAGTACTTC. Protein product: CASSVAAQETQYF.

The chain has TRBV5-1 and TRBJ2-7; TRBD2 aligns across 7 bases. Germline-derived CDR1 and CDR2 are SGHRS and YFSETQ. V dropped 4 bases and J dropped 0; count of bases not matched to a gene: 4. The CDR3 is 14 residues long. CDR3 sequence (DNA): TGCGCCAGCAGCCCCCGGGACTACTCCTACGAGCAGTACTTC. Translating gives CASSPRDYSYEQYF.

This clone occurred once. The chain links TRBV29-1 to TRBJ1-1; D uncertain. The V gene's germline CDR1 is SQVTM and CDR2 ANQGSEA. This CDR3 contains 13 residues. Deletions cut 2 bases from V and 1 base from J, with 8 bases between. The CDR3 DNA sequence: TGCAGCGTTGAATCCGCCTCGAACACTGAAGCTTTCTTT. It specifies CSVESASNTEAFF.

The V and J genes are TRBV9 and TRBJ2-3; D ambiguous. Germline loops: CDR1 SGDLS, CDR2 YYNGEE. The CDR3 loop spans 13 amino acids. V was trimmed by 3 bases and J by 6 bases, leaving 11 bases between them. The CDR3 reads CASSGLLMDTQYF. Here the CDR3 DNA reads TGTGCCAGCAGCGGACTGTTAATGGATACGCAGTATTTT. Full variable domain (remainder filled in from reference TRBV9 and TRBJ2-3): DSGVTQTPKHLITATGQRVTLRCSPRSGDLSVYWYQQSLDQGLQFLIQYYNGEERAKGNILERFSAQQFPDLHSELNLSSLELGDSALYFCASSGLLMDTQYFGPGTRLTVL.

This chain joins TRBV28 and TRBJ2-2; the match to TRBD2 covers 8 bases. The CDR3 has 15 residues. CDR1 is MDHEN and CDR2 is SYDVKM in the germline V gene. Trimming cost V 2 bases and J 7 bases; bases outside gene matches: 6. The CDR3 DNA reads as TGTGCCAGCAGTTTACTTAGCGGGACGGGCGGGGAGCTGTTTTTT. It yields the protein CASSLLSGTGGELFF.